The 17 T cell receptor beta chains reported below all come from one sample, sequenced in a study of T cells in Graves' hyperthyroidism and ophthalmopathy. Researchers took RNA transcripts and amplified the TCR beta CDR3 regions from them. The study used the HTBI primer set for a first-round RT-PCR of the TCR CDR3. TCRdb re-analysed the multiplex PCR reads in MiXCR, keeping a single row per CDR3 protein. Found here are around 380,000 distinct CDR3 sequences, roughly 14% of them singletons; the top ten hold less than 25%. Sequences were obtained from blood. The origin of the receptors is a man under 40 with Graves' hyperthyroidism that later progressed to Graves' ophthalmopathy.

V is TRBV11-3 and J is TRBJ2-5; 7 positions agree with TRBD1. The V and J ends lost 5 bases and 0 bases, in that order; junction bases with no gene match: 3. This CDR3 contains 14 residues. CDR1 SGHNT and CDR2 YENEEA come from the germline V gene. Here the CDR3 reads CASSRDRDQETQYF. In nucleotides, the CDR3 is TGTGCCAGCAGCCGAGACAGGGACCAAGAGACCCAGTACTTC.

This chain links TRBV14 with TRBJ2-3; 9 bases are a match to TRBD2. CDR3 length: 17 amino acids. V was pared by 3 bases and J by 6 bases, with 13 bases of the junction left unmatched. CDR1 is SGHDN, CDR2 FVKESK, per germline. CDR3 loop: CASSHMAGGPLLDTQYF. The CDR3 bases are TGTGCCAGCAGCCATATGGCGGGGGGGCCTCTTCTGGATACGCAGTATTTT.

This clonotype was observed a handful of times. The chain links TRBV7-3 to TRBJ2-6, with D possibly being TRBD1 (6 bases). The CDR3 covers 16 residues. V was pared by 5 bases and J by 4 bases, with 15 bases between. CDR1 is SGHTA and CDR2 is FQGTGA in the germline V gene. The CDR3 sequence: CASSLRQGPGANVLTF. The CDR3 DNA is TGTGCCAGCAGCCTACGTCAGGGGCCCGGGGCCAACGTCCTGACTTTC. The variable domain in full, completed from reference TRBV7-3 and TRBJ2-6, reads GAGVSQTPSNKVTEKGKYVELRCDPISGHTALYWYRQSLGQGPEFLIYFQGTGAADDSGLPNDRFFAVRPEGSVSTLKIQRTERGDSAVYLCASSLRQGPGANVLTFGAGSRLTVL.

J is TRBJ2-2 and V is TRBV12-3 or TRBV12-4, with a possible D match to TRBD1 (5 bases). V lost 2 bases and J lost 6, with 13 bases in between. This CDR3 spans 15 amino acids. CDR3 in DNA: TGTGCCAGCAGTTTAACCCCCTTGGGGCCCGGGGAGCTGTTTTTT. Its protein is CASSLTPLGPGELFF.

V gene TRBV19 combines with J gene TRBJ1-2; 7 positions match TRBD1. This CDR3 is 13 amino acids long. The V and J ends lost 5 bases and 7 bases, in that order; junction bases with no gene match: 7. The germline V gene has CDR1 LNHDA and CDR2 SQIVND (reference sequence). In nucleotides, the CDR3 is TGTGCCAGTAGTTCGGGACAGAAGGTTGGCTACACCTTC. It translates to CASSSGQKVGYTF.

The chain recombines TRBV5-1 with TRBJ1-3; D might be TRBD1 (5 bases). V was clipped by 4 bases and J by 0 bases, with 11 bases between them. Germline V gene lookup returns CDR1 SGHRS and CDR2 YFSETQ. The CDR3 sequence is 15 residues long. CDR3 residues: CASSVDTRSGNTIYF. The CDR3 nucleotides read TGCGCCAGCAGCGTGGACACTCGCTCTGGAAACACCATATATTTT. Full variable domain (remainder filled in from reference TRBV5-1 and TRBJ1-3): KAGVTQTPRYLIKTRGQQVTLSCSPISGHRSVSWYQQTPGQGLQFLFEYFSETQRNKGNFPGRFSGRQFSNSRSEMNVSTLELGDSALYLCASSVDTRSGNTIYFGEGSWLTVV.

In this sample, this clonotype turned up many times. The rearrangement links TRBV7-2 to TRBJ1-6; D possibly corresponds to TRBD1 (5 bases). The CDR3 is 18 amino acids. CDR1 is SGHTA and CDR2 is FQGNSA in the germline V gene. V lost 5 bases and J lost 2, with 19 bases in between. CDR3 DNA sequence: TGTGCCAGCAGCGACCGGGACCCTCAGCAGCCCTATAATTCACCCCTCCACTTT. Translated: CASSDRDPQQPYNSPLHF.

The chain has TRBV5-6 and TRBJ2-1, with 9 bases identical to TRBD2. Trimming removed 7 bases from V and 3 bases from J; junction bases left unmatched: 11. The CDR3 runs to 16 residues. Germline lookup yields CDR1 SGHDT and CDR2 YYEEEE. CDR3 loop: CASAGALAGNYNEQFF. The CDR3 DNA reads TGTGCCAGCGCGGGGGCCCTAGCGGGGAACTACAATGAGCAGTTCTTC.

The chain couples TRBV15 to TRBJ2-5; 9 positions match TRBD1. The CDR3 is 16 amino acids. The germline CDR1 and CDR2 sequences are LNHNV and YYDKDF (reference sequence). V was clipped by 1 base and J by 4 bases; unmatched bases: 7. CDR3 coding DNA: TGTGCCACCAGCAGAGGACAAACAGGGGGCGCAGAGACCCAGTACTTC. It codes for CATSRGQTGGAETQYF.

In this sample, this clonotype turned up a few times. V gene TRBV6-1 combines with J gene TRBJ1-1; TRBD1 is a possible D gene (6 bases). The length of the CDR3 is 15 residues. The V and J ends lost 4 bases and 8 bases respectively, with 20 bases between them. Germline CDR1 is MNHNS and CDR2 is SASEGT. CDR3 region: CASSVYREPRLEAFF. The CDR3, as DNA: TGTGCCAGCAGTGTCTACAGGGAGCCGCGCTTAGAAGCTTTCTTT.

The V and J genes are TRBV7-8 and TRBJ1-5; 9 bases match TRBD1. The CDR3 sequence is 15 residues long. Germline loops: CDR1 SGHVS, CDR2 FQNEAQ. The J segment lost 6 bases and the V segment lost 5 bases, leaving 8 bases of the junction unmatched. CDR3 DNA sequence: TGTGCCAGCAGCACCGGACAGGGGCCGGCTCAGCCCCAGCATTTT. Translating gives CASSTGQGPAQPQHF.

This clonotype was counted ten times or more. The V and J genes are TRBV20-1 and TRBJ2-7; 7 bases are a match to TRBD1. V shed 6 bases and J 2 bases; nucleotides not matched to a gene: 7. CDR1 and CDR2 (germline): DFQATT, SNEGSKA (reference sequence). This CDR3 spans 13 amino acids. CDR3 coding DNA: TGCAGTGCAACCGACAGGGAGCCCTACGAGCAGTACTTC. As protein: CSATDREPYEQYF.

This clonotype was observed a handful of times. CDR3 protein: CASSLPGKGNYGYTF. The CDR3 DNA is TGTGCCAGCAGCTTGCCGGGGAAAGGGAACTATGGCTACACCTTC. This rearrangement joins TRBV5-6 to TRBJ1-2; D not resolved. Trimming stripped 1 base from V and 2 bases from J, with 12 bases between. CDR3 length equals 15 residues. The germline CDR1 and CDR2 sequences are SGHDT and YYEEEE.

Worth noting for this clonotype: With a much larger clone just one base away, this may be a read error. V and J are TRBV15 and TRBJ1-2; 7 nucleotides align to TRBD1. Germline-derived CDR1 and CDR2 are LNHNV and YYDKDF (reference sequence). The V gene end was trimmed by 2 bases and the J gene end by 4 bases; junction bases not matched to a gene: 7. This CDR3 is built from 15 residues. The CDR3 DNA reads as TGTGCCACCAGCAGAACGGGACAGCAGCTCTATGGCTACACCTTC. It yields the protein CATSRTGQQLYGYTF.

Only a few counts were recorded for this clonotype. This chain connects TRBV7-9 to TRBJ2-3; D is possibly TRBD1 or TRBD2 (5 bases each). Germline V gene lookup returns CDR1 SEHNR and CDR2 FQNEAQ (reference sequence). V lost 6 bases, J lost 1 base, and 17 bases lay in between. The CDR3 spans 16 residues. The CDR3 spells CASRSDPGAGTDTQYF. The CDR3 region has the DNA TGTGCCAGCAGATCCGACCCCGGGGCAGGCACAGATACGCAGTATTTT. Using reference TRBV7-9 and TRBJ2-3 for the parts outside the CDR3, the full variable domain is DTGVSQNPRHKITKRGQNVTFRCDPISEHNRLYWYRQTLGQGPEFLTYFQNEAQLEKSRLLSDRFSAERPKGSFSTLEIQRTEQGDSAMYLCASRSDPGAGTDTQYFGPGTRLTVL.

This clonotype was seen repeatedly, ten times or more. The rearrangement uses TRBV13 and TRBJ1-4, with 10 positions matching TRBD1. The CDR3 totals 15 residues. Germline CDR1 reads PRHDT; CDR2 reads FYEKMQ (reference sequence). J lost 5 bases, V lost 5 bases, and 5 bases had no gene match. CDR3 in DNA: TGTGCCAGCAGCCATGGACAGGGGGGAAATGAAAAACTGTTTTTT. It specifies CASSHGQGGNEKLFF.

The chain recombines TRBV11-3 with TRBJ2-5; D not certain. The germline CDR1 and CDR2 sequences are SGHNT and YENEEA. V shed 5 bases and J shed 4 bases, with 14 bases lying between them. CDR3 size: 14 residues. The CDR3 region is CASSQASGRETQYF. In DNA form, the CDR3 reads TGTGCCAGCAGCCAAGCGTCAGGTAGAGAGACCCAGTACTTC.